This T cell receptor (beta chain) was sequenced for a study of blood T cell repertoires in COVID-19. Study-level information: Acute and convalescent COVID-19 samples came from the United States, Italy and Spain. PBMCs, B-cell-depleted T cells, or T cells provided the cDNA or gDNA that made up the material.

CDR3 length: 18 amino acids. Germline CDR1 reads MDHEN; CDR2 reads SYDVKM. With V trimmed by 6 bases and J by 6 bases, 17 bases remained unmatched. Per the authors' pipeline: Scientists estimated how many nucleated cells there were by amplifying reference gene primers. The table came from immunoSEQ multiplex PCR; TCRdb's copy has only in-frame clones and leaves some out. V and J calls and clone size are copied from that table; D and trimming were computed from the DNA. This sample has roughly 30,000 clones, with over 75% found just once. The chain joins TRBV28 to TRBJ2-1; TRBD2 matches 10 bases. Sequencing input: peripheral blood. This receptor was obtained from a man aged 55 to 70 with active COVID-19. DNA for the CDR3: TGTGCCAGCAGCGGACGGATCAAGGCTAGCGGGAGAACCAATGAGCAGTTCTTC. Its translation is CASSGRIKASGRTNEQFF.